The clone carrying this T cell receptor beta chain was counted only a few times. TCRdb called the 5' RACE reads again in MiXCR, with one record for every CDR3 protein. The sample has 600,000 to 850,000 distinct CDR3 sequences; 18% are singletons. The germline CDR1 and CDR2 sequences are SGDLS and YYNGEE. Unmatched junction bases numbered 12, after V lost 6 bases and J lost 6 bases. This CDR3 has 14 residues. These data come from a study of identical twins. The sample was also reused in another study, on T cells expressing NK-cell markers.

The J gene is TRBJ2-7, the V gene TRBV9; 7 positions agree with TRBD1. Material: PBMCs. This TCR derives from a woman between 18 and 30 years old in good health. CDR3 region: CASNTGVGDGEQYF. CDR3 nucleotides: TGTGCCAGCAATACAGGGGTTGGTGATGGCGAGCAGTACTTC.